This T cell receptor beta chain was recorded in a study of blood T cell repertoires in COVID-19. The CDR3 is made up of 14 amino acids. Germline V CDR1 and CDR2: MNHEY, SMNVEV (reference sequence). The V gene lost 5 bases and the J gene lost 4 bases, with 11 bases spanning the gap. What the recovered Cohort 3 donors had was two negative PCRs, clearance, or symptom resolution. Generated by immunoSEQ multiplex PCR, the TCRdb table keeps only in-frame clones and is missing some. Here the sample spans 150,000 to 200,000 clones, 65% to 85% being singletons. Sequencing was performed on PBMCs or T cells enriched from blood (not recorded which). This rearrangement joins TRBV27 to TRBJ1-4; tentative D call: TRBD1 (5 bases). The clonotype was recovered from a middle-aged man who had recovered from COVID-19. DNA for the CDR3: TGTGCCAGCAGTAGCAGGGCCCGTAATGAAAAACTGTTTTTT. Translation: CASSSRARNEKLFF.